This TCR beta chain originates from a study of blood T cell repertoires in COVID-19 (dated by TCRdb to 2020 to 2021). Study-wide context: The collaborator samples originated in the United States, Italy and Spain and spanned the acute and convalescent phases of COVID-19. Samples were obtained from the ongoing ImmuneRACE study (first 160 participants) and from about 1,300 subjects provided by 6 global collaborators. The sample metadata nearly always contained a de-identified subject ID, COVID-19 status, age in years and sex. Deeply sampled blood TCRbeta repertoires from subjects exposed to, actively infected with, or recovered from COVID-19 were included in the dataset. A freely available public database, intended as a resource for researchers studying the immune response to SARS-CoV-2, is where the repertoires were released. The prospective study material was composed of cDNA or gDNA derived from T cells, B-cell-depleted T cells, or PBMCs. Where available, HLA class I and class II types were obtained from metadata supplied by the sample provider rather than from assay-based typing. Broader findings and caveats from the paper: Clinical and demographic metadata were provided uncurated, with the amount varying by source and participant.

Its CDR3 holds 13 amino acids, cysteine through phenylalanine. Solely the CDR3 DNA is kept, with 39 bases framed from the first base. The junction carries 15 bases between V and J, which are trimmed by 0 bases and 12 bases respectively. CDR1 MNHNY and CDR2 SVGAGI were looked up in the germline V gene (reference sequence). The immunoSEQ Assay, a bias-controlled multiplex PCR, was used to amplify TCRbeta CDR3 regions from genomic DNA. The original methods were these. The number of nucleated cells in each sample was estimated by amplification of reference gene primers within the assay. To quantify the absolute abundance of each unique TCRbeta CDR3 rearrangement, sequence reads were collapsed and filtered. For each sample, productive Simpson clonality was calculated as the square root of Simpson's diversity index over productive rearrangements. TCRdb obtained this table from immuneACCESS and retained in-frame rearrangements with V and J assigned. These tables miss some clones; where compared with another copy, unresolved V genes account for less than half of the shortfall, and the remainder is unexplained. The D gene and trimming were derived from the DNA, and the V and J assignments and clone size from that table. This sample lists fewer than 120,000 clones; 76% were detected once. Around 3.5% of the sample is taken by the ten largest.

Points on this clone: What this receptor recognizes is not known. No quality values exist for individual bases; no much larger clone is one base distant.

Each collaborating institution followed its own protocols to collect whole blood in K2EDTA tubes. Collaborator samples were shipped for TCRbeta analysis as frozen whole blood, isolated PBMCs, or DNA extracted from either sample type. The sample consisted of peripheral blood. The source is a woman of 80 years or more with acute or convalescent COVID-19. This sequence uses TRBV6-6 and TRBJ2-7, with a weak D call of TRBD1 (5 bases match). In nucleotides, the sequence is TGTGCCAGCAGTTACTCCTCAGGACAATCACCGTACTTC. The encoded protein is CASSYSSGQSPYF.